The source of this T cell receptor beta chain is a study of glioma-infiltrating T cells after dendritic cell vaccination. The J segment lost 5 bases and the V segment lost 5 bases, leaving 15 bases of the junction unmatched. The CDR3 loop spans 16 amino acids. CDR1 is MGHRA, CDR2 YSYEKL, per germline. TCRdb's table, derived via immunoSEQ multiplex PCR, lists solely in-frame clones and lacks some. The repertoire consists of about 99,000 clones, with roughly 79% occurring once and the leading ten covering roughly 12%. The sample was blood, taken before dendritic cell vaccination. J is TRBJ2-7 and V is TRBV4-1; 7 bases are shared with TRBD1. The receptor's source is a human donor with glioblastoma. The CDR3, as DNA: TGCGCCAGCAGCTTGCTCCCGACAGGGATCGCCGACGAGCAGTACTTC. Its translation is CASSLLPTGIADEQYF.